This T cell receptor (beta chain) was recovered during a study of blood T cell repertoires in COVID-19 (dated by TCRdb to the early 2020s). Describing the broader study: Samples covering the acute and convalescent phases of COVID-19 were provided by collaborators in the United States, Italy and Spain. The prospective study material was composed of cDNA or gDNA derived from T cells, B-cell-depleted T cells, or PBMCs. Deeply sampled blood TCRbeta repertoires from subjects exposed to, actively infected with, or recovered from COVID-19 were included in the dataset. A freely available public database, intended as a resource for researchers studying the immune response to SARS-CoV-2, is where the repertoires were released. Samples came from the ongoing ImmuneRACE study (first 160 participants) plus 1,254 subjects from 6 global collaborators. A de-identified subject ID, COVID-19 status, age in years and sex were almost always included in the sample metadata. Where HLA class I and class II types were available, the types were taken from metadata supplied by the sample provider, not from assay-based typing. Overall study results and their limits: The quantity of clinical and demographic metadata differed by source and by participant and was supplied without curation.

TCRbeta CDR3 regions were amplified from genomic DNA by means of the immunoSEQ Assay, a bias-controlled multiplex PCR. For the original study's pipeline: Nucleated cell counts per sample were estimated from amplification of reference gene primers within the assay. To quantify the absolute abundance of each unique TCRbeta CDR3 rearrangement, sequence reads were collapsed and filtered. For each sample, productive Simpson clonality was calculated as the square root of Simpson's diversity index across productive rearrangements. TCRdb mirrors the immuneACCESS table, restricted to in-frame sequences. Some clones are absent from its copies; in checked studies, under half trace to an unresolved V gene, and the reason for the others is unknown. The DNA was the basis for D and trimming; V, J and clone size are from that table. The sample table shows roughly 190,000 clones, and 80% to 90% are seen once. 2.9% of the sample goes to the ten largest clones.

This clone was recorded only once. Which antigen it targets is not known. No clone much larger than this one lies a single base away; base qualities are absent. Each collaborating institution followed its own protocols to collect whole blood in K2EDTA tubes. For TCRbeta analysis, collaborators shipped samples as frozen whole blood, isolated PBMCs, or DNA extracted from either of those sample types. The CDR3 goes from the cysteine to the phenylalanine over 13 residues. Solely the CDR3 DNA is kept, with 39 bases framed from the first base. The V end loses 4 bases and the J end loses 4 bases, and a stretch of 11 bases separates them. The CDR1 and CDR2 encoded by the germline V gene (reference sequence) are SEHNR and FQNEAQ.

Here the chain combines TRBV7-9 and TRBJ2-7; a tentative D call is TRBD2 (6 bases match). Material: peripheral blood. This receptor was obtained from a man aged 50 to 60 with active or convalescent COVID-19. The CDR3 has the sequence CASSWGTEYEQYF. The sequenced DNA is TGTGCCAGCAGCTGGGGGACTGAATACGAGCAGTACTTC.